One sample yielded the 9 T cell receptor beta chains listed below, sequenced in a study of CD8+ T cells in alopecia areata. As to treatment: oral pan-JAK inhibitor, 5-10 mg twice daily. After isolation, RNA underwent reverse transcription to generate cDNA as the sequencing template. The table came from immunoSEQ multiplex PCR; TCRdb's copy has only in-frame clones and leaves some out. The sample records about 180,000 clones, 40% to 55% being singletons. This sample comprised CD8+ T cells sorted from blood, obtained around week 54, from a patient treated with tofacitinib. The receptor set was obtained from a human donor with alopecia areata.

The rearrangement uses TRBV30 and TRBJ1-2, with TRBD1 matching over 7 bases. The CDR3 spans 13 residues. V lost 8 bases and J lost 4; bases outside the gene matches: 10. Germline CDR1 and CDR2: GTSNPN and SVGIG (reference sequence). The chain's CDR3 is CAGGTAAFYGYTF. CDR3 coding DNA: TGTGCCGGCGGGACAGCCGCCTTCTATGGCTACACCTTC.

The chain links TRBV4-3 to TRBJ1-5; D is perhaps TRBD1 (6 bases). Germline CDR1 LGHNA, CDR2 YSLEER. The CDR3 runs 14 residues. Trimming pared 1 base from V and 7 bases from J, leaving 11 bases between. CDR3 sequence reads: CASSQVRGSQPQHF. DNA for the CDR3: TGCGCCAGCAGCCAAGTAAGGGGGAGCCAGCCCCAGCATTTT.

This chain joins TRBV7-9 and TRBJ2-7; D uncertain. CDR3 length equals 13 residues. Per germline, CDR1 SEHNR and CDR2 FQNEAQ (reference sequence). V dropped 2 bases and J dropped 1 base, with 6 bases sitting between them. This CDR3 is CASSLTRSYEQYF. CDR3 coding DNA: TGTGCCAGCAGCTTAACAAGGTCCTACGAGCAGTACTTC. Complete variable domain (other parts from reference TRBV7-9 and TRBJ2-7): DTGVSQNPRHKITKRGQNVTFRCDPISEHNRLYWYRQTLGQGPEFLTYFQNEAQLEKSRLLSDRFSAERPKGSFSTLEIQRTEQGDSAMYLCASSLTRSYEQYFGPGTRLTVT.

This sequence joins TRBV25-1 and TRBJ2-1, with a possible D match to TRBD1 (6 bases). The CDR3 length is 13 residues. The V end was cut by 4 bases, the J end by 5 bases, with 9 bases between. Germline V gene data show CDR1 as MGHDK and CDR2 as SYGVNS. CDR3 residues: CASSGTGHNEQFF. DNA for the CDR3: TGTGCCAGCAGTGGCACAGGGCACAATGAGCAGTTCTTC.

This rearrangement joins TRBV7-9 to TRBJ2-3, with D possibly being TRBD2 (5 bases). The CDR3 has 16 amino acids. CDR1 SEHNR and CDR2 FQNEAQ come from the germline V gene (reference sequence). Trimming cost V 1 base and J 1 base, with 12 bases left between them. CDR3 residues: CASSLGWESGTDTQYF. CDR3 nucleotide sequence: TGTGCCAGCAGCTTAGGGTGGGAGTCGGGCACAGATACGCAGTATTTT.

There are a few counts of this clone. The CDR3, as DNA: TGTGCCAGTAGTATAGATCTCAGCGGGGGATATGAGCAGTTCTTC. Amino acid sequence: CASSIDLSGGYEQFF. The rearrangement uses TRBV19 and TRBJ2-1; 8 bases map to TRBD2. The V and J ends lost 0 bases and 8 bases, in that order; junction bases with no gene match: 6. Germline V lookup: CDR1 LNHDA, CDR2 SQIVND (reference sequence). This CDR3 comprises 15 residues.

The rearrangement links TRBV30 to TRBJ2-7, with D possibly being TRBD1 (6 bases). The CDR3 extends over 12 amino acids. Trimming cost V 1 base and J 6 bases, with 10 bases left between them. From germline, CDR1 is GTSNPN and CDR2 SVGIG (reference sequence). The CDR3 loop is CAWSGGGGEQYF. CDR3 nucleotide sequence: TGTGCCTGGAGTGGTGGGGGCGGCGAGCAGTACTTC. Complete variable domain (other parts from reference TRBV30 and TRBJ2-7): SQTIHQWPATLVQPVGSPLSLECTVEGTSNPNLYWYRQAAGRGLQLLFYSVGIGQISSEVPQNLSASRPQDRQFILSSKKLLLSDSGFYLCAWSGGGGEQYFGPGTRLTVT.

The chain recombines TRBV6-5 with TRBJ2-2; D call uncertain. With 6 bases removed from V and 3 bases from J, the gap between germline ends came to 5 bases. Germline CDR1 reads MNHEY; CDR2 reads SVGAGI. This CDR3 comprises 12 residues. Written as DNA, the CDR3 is TGTGCCAGCAGCCAAGACACCGGGGAGCTGTTTTTT. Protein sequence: CASSQDTGELFF.

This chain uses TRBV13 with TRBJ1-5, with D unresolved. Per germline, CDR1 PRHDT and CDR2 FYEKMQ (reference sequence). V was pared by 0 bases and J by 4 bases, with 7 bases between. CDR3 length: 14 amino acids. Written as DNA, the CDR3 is TGTGCCAGCAGCTTAGGCCCATATAATCAGCCCCAGCATTTT. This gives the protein CASSLGPYNQPQHF.